This T cell receptor beta chain was captured in a study of PD-1 blockade in classical Hodgkin lymphoma. Findings and caveats of the study: A reduction in baseline TCR diversity was reportedly seen in newly diagnosed patients relative to healthy donors.

All patients experienced relapse after autologous stem cell transplantation, and brentuximab vedotin exposure was variable. CD8+ T cell isolation from thawed PBMCs was performed by magnetic negative selection. Remarks on this clone: Antigen: not known.

The data were produced by immunoSEQ multiplex PCR, yet TCRdb's version contains in-frame clones alone and is incomplete. The table lists about 1,900 clones, approximately 82% of them singletons. Germline V gene sequence: CDR1 SGHTS, CDR2 YDEGEE. Trimming at V came to 2 bases and at J to 3 bases, leaving 13 bases not matched to a gene. The CDR3 covers 18 residues. The V gene is TRBV5-8, the J gene TRBJ1-4, with 7 positions matching TRBD1. The TCR originated in a human donor with classical Hodgkin lymphoma. This sample comprised CD8+ T cells from blood, obtained at baseline. This chain's CDR3 is CASSFKDRADTANEKLFF. The DNA for the CDR3 is TGTGCCAGCAGCTTCAAAGACAGGGCGGATACCGCTAATGAAAAACTGTTTTTT.